This TCR beta chain was sequenced for a study of blood T cell repertoires in COVID-19. Across the whole study: Both acute and convalescent COVID-19 samples were obtained from the United States, Italy and Spain.

V shed 3 bases, J shed 3 bases, and the junction held 1 base outside the gene matches. Germline lookup yields CDR1 MNHEY and CDR2 SMNVEV (reference sequence). The CDR3 extends over 15 amino acids. Assay used: immunoSEQ multiplex PCR; TCRdb lists only in-frame clones, some missing. The top ten hold approximately 2.7% of the sample, which has about 220,000 clones, approximately 90% seen once. The chain combines TRBV27 with TRBJ1-6, with 8 positions matching TRBD1. Sequenced: PBMCs or T cells enriched from blood (not recorded which). The sequence was collected from a young woman who had recovered from COVID-19. Written as DNA, the CDR3 is TGTGCCAGCAGTTTCGACAGGGGCTATAATTCACCCCTCCACTTT. Translated, it gives CASSFDRGYNSPLHF.